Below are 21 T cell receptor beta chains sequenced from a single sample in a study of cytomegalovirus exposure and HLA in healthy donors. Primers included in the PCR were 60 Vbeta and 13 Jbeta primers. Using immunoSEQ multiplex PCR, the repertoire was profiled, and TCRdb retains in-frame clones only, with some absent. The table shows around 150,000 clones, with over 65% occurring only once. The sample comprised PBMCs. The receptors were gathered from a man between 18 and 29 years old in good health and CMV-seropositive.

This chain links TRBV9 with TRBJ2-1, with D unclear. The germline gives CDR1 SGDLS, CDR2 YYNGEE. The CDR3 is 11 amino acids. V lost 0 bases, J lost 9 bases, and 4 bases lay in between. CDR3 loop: CASSVAGEQFF. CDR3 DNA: TGTGCCAGCAGCGTAGCAGGTGAGCAGTTCTTC.

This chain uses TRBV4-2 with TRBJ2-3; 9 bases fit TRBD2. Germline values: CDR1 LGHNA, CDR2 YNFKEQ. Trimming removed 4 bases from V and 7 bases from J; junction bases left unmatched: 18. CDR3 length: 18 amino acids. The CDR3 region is CASSLGTWQRGVGYTQYF. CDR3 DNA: TGTGCCAGCAGCCTCGGAACGTGGCAGCGGGGGGTAGGTTATACGCAGTATTTT.

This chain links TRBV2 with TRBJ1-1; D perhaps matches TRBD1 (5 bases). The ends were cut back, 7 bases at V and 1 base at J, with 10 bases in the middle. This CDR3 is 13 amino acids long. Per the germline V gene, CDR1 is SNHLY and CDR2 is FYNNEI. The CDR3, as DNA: TGTGCCAGCAACAACGACAGGAACACTGAAGCTTTCTTT. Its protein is CASNNDRNTEAFF. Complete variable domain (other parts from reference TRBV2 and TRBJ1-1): EPEVTQTPSHQVTQMGQEVILRCVPISNHLYFYWYRQILGQKVEFLVSFYNNEISEKSEIFDDQFSVERPDGSNFTLKIRSTKLEDSAMYFCASNNDRNTEAFFGQGTRLTVV.

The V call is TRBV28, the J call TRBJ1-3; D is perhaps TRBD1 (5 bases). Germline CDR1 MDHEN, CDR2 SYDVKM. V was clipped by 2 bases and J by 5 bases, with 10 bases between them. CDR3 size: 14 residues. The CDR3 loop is CASSLPPDRNTIYF. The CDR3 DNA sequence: TGTGCCAGCAGTTTACCCCCGGACAGAAACACCATATATTTT.

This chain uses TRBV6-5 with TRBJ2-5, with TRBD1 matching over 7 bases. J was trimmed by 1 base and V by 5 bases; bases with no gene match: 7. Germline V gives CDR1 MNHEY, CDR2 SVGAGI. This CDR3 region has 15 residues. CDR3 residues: CASSPGTEIQETQYF. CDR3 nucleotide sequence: TGTGCCAGCAGTCCCGGGACAGAAATCCAAGAGACCCAGTACTTC.

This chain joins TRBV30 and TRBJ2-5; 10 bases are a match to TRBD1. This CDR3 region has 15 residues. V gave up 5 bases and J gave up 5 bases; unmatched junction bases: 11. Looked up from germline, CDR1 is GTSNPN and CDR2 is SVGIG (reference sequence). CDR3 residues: CAWCPGTGDGETQYF. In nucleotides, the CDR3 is TGTGCCTGGTGCCCCGGGACAGGGGACGGGGAGACCCAGTACTTC.

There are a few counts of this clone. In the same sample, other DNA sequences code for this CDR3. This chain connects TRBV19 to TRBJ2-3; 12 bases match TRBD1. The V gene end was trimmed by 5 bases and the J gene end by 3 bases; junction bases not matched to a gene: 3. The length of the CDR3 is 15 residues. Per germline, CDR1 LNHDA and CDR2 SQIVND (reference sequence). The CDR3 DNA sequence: TGTGCCAGTAGTGGGGACAGGGGGCGAACAGATACGCAGTATTTT. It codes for CASSGDRGRTDTQYF. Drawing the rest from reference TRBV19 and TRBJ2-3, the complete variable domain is DGGITQSPKYLFRKEGQNVTLSCEQNLNHDAMYWYRQDPGQGLRLIYYSQIVNDFQKGDIAEGYSVSREKKESFPLTVTSAQKNPTAFYLCASSGDRGRTDTQYFGPGTRLTVL.

The CDR3 DNA sequence: TGCGCCAGCAGCTCCGGAGTGTCGGGAGGGGGTTCACCCCTCCACTTT. Translated: CASSSGVSGGGSPLHF. This chain joins TRBV5-1 and TRBJ1-6, with D perhaps TRBD1 (6 bases). This CDR3 has 16 amino acids. V shed 3 bases and J shed 9 bases, with 19 bases lying between them. Germline lookup yields CDR1 SGHRS and CDR2 YFSETQ. The variable domain in full, completed from reference TRBV5-1 and TRBJ1-6, reads KAGVTQTPRYLIKTRGQQVTLSCSPISGHRSVSWYQQTPGQGLQFLFEYFSETQRNKGNFPGRFSGRQFSNSRSEMNVSTLELGDSALYLCASSSGVSGGGSPLHFGNGTRLTVT.

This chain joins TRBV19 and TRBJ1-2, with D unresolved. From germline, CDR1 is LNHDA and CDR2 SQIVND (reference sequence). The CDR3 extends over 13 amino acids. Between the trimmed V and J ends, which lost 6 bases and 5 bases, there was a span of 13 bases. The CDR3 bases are TGTGCCAGTAGCTACGGTATACGGTATGGCTACACCTTC. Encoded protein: CASSYGIRYGYTF. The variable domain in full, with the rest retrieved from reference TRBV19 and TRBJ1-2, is DGGITQSPKYLFRKEGQNVTLSCEQNLNHDAMYWYRQDPGQGLRLIYYSQIVNDFQKGDIAEGYSVSREKKESFPLTVTSAQKNPTAFYLCASSYGIRYGYTFGSGTRLTVV.

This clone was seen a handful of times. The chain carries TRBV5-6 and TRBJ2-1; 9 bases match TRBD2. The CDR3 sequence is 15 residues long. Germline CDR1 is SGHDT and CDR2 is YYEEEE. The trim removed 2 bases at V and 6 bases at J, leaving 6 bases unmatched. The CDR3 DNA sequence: TGTGCCAGCAGCTTCGCGACTAGCGGATCCAATGAGCAGTTCTTC. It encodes CASSFATSGSNEQFF.

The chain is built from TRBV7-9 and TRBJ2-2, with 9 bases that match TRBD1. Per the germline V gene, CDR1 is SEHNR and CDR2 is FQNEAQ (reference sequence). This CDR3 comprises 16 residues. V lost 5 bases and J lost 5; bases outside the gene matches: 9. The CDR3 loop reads CASSTRDRARTGELFF. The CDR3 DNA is TGTGCCAGCAGCACCCGGGACAGGGCACGTACCGGGGAGCTGTTTTTT.

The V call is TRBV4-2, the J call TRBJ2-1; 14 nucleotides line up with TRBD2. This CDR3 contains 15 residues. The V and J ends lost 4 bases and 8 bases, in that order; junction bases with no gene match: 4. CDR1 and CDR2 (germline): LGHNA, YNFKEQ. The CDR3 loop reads CASSPTSGRADEQFF. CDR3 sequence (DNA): TGTGCCAGCAGCCCGACTAGCGGGAGGGCGGATGAGCAGTTCTTC.

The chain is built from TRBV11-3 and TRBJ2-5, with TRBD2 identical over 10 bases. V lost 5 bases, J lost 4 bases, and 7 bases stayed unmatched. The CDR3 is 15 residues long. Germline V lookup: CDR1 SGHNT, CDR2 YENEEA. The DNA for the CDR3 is TGTGCCAGCAGCGCGAGAGCGGGAGGGGGAGAGACCCAGTACTTC. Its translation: CASSARAGGGETQYF.

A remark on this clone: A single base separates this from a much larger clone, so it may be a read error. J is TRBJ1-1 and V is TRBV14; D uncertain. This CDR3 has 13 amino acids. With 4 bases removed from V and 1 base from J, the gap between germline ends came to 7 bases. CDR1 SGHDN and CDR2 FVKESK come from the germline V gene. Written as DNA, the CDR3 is TGTGCCAGCAGCCTTTCGGGGAACACTGAAGCTTTCTTT. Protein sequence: CASSLSGNTEAFF.

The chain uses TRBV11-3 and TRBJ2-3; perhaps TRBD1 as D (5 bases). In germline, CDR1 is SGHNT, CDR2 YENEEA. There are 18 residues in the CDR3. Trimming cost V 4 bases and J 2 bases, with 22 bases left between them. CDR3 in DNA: TGTGCCAGCAGCTCTTCCTGGGGCTACAACCTGTCCACAGATACGCAGTATTTT. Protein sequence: CASSSSWGYNLSTDTQYF.

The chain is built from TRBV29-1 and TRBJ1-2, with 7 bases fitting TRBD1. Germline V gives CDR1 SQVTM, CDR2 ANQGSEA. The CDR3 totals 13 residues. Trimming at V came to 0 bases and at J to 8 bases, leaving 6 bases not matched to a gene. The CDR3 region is CSVEDDRVTGYTF. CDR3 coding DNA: TGCAGCGTTGAAGATGACAGGGTGACCGGCTACACCTTC.

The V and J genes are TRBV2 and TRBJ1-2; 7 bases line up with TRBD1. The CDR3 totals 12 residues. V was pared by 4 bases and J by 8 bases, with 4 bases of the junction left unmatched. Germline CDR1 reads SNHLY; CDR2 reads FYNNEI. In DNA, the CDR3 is TGTGCCAGCAGTGGGACAGGAGGGGGCTACACCTTC. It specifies CASSGTGGGYTF.

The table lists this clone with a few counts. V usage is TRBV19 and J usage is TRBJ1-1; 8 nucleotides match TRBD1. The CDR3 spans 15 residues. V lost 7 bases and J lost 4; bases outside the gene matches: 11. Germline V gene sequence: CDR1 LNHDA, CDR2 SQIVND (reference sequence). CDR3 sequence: CASIPDRARPTEAFF. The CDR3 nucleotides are TGTGCCAGTATCCCGGACAGGGCGCGACCCACTGAAGCTTTCTTT.

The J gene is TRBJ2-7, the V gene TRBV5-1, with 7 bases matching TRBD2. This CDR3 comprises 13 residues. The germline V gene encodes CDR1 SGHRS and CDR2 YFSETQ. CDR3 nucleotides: TGCGCCAGCACGGCGGGAGTGACCTACGAGCAGTTCGTC. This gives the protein CASTAGVTYEQFV.

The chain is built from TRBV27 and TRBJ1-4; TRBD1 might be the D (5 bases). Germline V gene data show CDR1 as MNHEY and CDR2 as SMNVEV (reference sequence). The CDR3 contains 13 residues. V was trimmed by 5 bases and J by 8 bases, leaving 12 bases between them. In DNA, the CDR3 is TGTGCCAGCAGTCCAGGGCGCAGGGAAAAACTGTTTTTT. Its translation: CASSPGRREKLFF.

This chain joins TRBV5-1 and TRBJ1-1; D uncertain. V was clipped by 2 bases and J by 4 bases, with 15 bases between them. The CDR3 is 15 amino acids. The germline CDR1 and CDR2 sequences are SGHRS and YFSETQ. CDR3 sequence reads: CASSFDEQPGTEAFF. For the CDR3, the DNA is TGCGCCAGCAGCTTCGACGAACAGCCCGGCACTGAAGCTTTCTTT.